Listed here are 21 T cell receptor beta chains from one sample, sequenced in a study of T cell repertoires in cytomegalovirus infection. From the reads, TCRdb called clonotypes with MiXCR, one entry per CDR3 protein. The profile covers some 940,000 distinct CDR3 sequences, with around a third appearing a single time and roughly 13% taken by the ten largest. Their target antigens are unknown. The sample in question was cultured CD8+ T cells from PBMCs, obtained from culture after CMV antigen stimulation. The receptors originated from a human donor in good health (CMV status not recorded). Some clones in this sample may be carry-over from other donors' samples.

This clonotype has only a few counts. The CDR3 loop reads CASTPSGANTGELFF. The CDR3 coding sequence is TGTGCCAGCACTCCTAGCGGAGCGAACACCGGGGAGCTGTTTTTT. The chain carries TRBV12-3 or TRBV12-4 and TRBJ2-2, with 7 bases identical to TRBD2. This CDR3 has 15 amino acids. V dropped 7 bases and J dropped 0; count of bases not matched to a gene: 5.

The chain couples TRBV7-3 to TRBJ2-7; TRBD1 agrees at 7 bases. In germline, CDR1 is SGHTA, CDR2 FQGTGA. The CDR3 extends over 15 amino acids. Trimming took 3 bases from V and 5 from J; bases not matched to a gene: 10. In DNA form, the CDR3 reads TGTGCCAGCAGCTTCTCGGGACAGAGGGCACACGAGCAGTACTTC. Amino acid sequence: CASSFSGQRAHEQYF.

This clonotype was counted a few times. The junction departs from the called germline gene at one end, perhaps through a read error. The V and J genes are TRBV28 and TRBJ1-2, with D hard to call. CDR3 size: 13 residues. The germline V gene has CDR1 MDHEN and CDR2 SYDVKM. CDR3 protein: CASSSGPGPEVTF. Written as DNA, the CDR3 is TGTGCCAGCAGTTCCGGTCCGGGCCCCGAGGTGACATTC.

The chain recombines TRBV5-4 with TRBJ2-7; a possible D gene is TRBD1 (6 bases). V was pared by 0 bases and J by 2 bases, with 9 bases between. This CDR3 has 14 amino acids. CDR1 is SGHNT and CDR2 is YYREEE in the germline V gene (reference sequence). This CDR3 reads CASSLGGRPYEQYV. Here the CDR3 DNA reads TGTGCCAGCAGCTTGGGGGGGCGCCCCTACGAGCAGTACGTC.

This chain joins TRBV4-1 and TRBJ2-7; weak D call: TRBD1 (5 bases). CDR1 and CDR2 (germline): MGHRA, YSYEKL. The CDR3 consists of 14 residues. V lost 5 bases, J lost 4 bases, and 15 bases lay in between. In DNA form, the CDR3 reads TGCGCCAGCAGCACGGCGCCAGGGCAATACGAGCAGTACTTC. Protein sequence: CASSTAPGQYEQYF.

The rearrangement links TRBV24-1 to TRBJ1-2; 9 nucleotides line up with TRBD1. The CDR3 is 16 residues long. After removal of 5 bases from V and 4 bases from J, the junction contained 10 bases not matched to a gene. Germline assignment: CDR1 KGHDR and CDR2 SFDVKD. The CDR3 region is CATSATDRGNGYGYTF. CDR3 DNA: TGTGCCACCAGTGCCACGGACAGGGGAAACGGCTATGGCTACACCTTC.

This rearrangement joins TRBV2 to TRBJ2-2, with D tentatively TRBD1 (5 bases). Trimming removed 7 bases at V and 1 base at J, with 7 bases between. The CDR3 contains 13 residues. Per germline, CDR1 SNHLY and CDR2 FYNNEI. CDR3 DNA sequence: TGTGCCAGCATTACAGGGAACACCGGGGAGCTGTTTTTT. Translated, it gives CASITGNTGELFF.

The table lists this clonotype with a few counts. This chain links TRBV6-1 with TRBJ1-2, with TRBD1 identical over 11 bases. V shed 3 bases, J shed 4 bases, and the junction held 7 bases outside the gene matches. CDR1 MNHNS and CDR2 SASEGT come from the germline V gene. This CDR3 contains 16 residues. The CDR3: CASSDPRTGGFYGYTF. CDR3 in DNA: TGTGCCAGCAGTGACCCTCGGACAGGGGGCTTCTATGGCTACACCTTC.

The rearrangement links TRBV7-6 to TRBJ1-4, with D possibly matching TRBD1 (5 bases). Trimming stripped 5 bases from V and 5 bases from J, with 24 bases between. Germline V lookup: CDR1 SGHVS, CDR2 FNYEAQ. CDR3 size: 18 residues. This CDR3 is CASSLEFQGNIVNEKLFF. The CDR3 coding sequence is TGTGCCAGCAGCCTAGAGTTTCAGGGAAATATTGTGAATGAAAAACTGTTTTTT.

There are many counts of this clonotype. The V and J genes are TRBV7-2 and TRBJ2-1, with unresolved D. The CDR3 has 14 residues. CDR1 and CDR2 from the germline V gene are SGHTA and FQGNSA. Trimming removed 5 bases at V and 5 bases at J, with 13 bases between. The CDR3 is CASSPIGANNEQFF. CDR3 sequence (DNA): TGTGCCAGCAGCCCCATCGGCGCGAACAATGAGCAGTTCTTC.

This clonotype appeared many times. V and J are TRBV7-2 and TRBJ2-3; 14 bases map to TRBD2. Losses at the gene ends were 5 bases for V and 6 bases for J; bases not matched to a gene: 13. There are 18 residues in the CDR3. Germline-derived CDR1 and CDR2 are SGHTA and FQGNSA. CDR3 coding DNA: TGTGCCAGCAGCCCCCGCGCAGGACTAGCGGGGGGTAAGGATACGCAGTATTTT. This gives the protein CASSPRAGLAGGKDTQYF.

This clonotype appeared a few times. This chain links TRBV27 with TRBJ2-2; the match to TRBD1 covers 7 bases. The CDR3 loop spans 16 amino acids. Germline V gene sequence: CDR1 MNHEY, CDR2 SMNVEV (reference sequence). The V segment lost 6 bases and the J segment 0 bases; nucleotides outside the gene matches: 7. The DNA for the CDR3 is TGTGCCAGCAGACAACAGGGGTTCGCGAACACCGGGGAGCTGTTTTTT. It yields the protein CASRQQGFANTGELFF.

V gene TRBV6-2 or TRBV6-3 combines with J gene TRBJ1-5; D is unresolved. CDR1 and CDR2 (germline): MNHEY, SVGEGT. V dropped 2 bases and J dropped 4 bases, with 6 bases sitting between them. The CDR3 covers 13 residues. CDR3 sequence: CASSYGLNQPQHF. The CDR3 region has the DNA TGTGCCAGCAGTTACGGCCTTAATCAGCCCCAGCATTTT.

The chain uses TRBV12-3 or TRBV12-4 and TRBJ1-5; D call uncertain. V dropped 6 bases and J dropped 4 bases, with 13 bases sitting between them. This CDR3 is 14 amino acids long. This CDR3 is CASRRQAANQPQHF. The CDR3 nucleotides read TGTGCCAGCAGACGACAAGCCGCAAATCAGCCCCAGCATTTT.

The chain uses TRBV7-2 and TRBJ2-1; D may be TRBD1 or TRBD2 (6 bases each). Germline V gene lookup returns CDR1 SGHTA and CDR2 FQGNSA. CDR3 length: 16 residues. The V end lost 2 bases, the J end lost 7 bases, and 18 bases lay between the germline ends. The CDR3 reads CASSLNGGTIENEQFF. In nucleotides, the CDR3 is TGTGCCAGCAGCTTAAATGGCGGGACAATTGAGAATGAGCAGTTCTTC.

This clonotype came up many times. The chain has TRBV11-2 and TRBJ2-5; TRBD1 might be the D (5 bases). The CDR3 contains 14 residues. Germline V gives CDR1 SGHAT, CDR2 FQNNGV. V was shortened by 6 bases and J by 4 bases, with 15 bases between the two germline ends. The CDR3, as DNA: TGTGCCAGCAGAAGAAGGGGATCCGCAGAGACCCAGTACTTC. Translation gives CASRRRGSAETQYF.

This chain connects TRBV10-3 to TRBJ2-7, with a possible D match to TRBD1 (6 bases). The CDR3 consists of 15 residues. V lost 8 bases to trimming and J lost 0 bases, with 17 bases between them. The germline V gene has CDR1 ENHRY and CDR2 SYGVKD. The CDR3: CAIWTGHPSSYEQYF. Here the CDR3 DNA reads TGTGCCATCTGGACGGGACACCCGAGCTCCTACGAGCAGTACTTC.

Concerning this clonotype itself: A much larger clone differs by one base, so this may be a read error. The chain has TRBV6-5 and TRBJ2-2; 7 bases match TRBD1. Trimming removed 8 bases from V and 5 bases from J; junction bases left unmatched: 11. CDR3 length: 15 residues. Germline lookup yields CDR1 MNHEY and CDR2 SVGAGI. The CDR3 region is CASSVGTDRTGELFF. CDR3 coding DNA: TGTGCCAGCTCGGTCGGGACAGACAGGACCGGGGAGCTGTTTTTT.

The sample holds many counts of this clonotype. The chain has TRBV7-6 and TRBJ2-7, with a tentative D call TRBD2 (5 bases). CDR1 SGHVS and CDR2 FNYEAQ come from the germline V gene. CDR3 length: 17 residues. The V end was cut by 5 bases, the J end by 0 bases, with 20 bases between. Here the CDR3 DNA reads TGTGCCAGCAGCCATAGAAGGGCCGGGAATAGCTCCTACGAGCAGTACTTC. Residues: CASSHRRAGNSSYEQYF.

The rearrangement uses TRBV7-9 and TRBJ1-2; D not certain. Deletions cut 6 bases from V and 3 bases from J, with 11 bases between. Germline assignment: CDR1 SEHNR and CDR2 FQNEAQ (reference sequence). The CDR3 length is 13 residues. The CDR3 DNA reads TGTGCCAGCAGATCCCCTCGGGACTATGGCTACACCTTC. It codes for CASRSPRDYGYTF. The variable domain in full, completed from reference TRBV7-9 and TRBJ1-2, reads DTGVSQNPRHKITKRGQNVTFRCDPISEHNRLYWYRQTLGQGPEFLTYFQNEAQLEKSRLLSDRFSAERPKGSFSTLEIQRTEQGDSAMYLCASRSPRDYGYTFGSGTRLTVV.

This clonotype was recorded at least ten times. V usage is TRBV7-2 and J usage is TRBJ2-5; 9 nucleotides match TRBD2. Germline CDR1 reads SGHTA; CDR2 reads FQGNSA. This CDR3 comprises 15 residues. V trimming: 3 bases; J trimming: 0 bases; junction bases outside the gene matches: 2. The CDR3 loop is CASSLGGGDQETQYF. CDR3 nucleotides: TGTGCCAGCAGCTTGGGCGGGGGGGACCAAGAGACCCAGTACTTC.